These 15 T cell receptor beta chains originate from one sample sequenced in a study of technical replicates of blood from four donors. The protocol was immunoSEQ multiplex PCR, while the TCRdb copy is restricted to in-frame clones and leaves out a portion. Among more than 90,000 clones, roughly 95% were seen once, and the ten largest hold 0.3% to 0.35%. The sequenced sample consisted of T cells isolated from PBMCs. Receptors were obtained from a human donor in good health.

The V gene is TRBV7-3, the J gene TRBJ2-6, with 9 nucleotides matching TRBD1. The CDR3 extends over 19 amino acids. Germline V gene data show CDR1 as SGHTA and CDR2 as FQGTGA. V lost 1 base, J lost 4 bases, and 11 bases stayed unmatched. CDR3 sequence: CASSLNGDDRGSGANVLTF. The CDR3 DNA sequence: TGTGCCAGCAGCTTAAATGGGGACGACAGGGGGTCAGGGGCCAACGTCCTGACTTTC.

This chain connects TRBV7-6 to TRBJ2-5; tentatively, D is TRBD1 (7 bases). CDR3 size: 17 residues. V gave up 1 base and J gave up 4 bases, with 19 bases separating them. Germline CDR1 SGHVS, CDR2 FNYEAQ. The CDR3 DNA sequence: TGTGCCAGCAGCTTAGTAGGGGGCCTAGCGTTTAGAGAGACCCAGTACTTC. As protein: CASSLVGGLAFRETQYF.

This chain uses TRBV5-1 with TRBJ2-3; 9 bases map to TRBD1. The CDR3 spans 14 residues. Germline CDR1 SGHRS, CDR2 YFSETQ. After removal of 3 bases from V and 2 bases from J, the junction contained 1 base not matched to a gene. The CDR3 is CASSWTGVTDTQYF. CDR3 DNA sequence: TGCGCCAGCAGCTGGACAGGGGTCACAGATACGCAGTATTTT.

This chain connects TRBV5-1 to TRBJ1-4; D is ambiguous. The V gene's germline CDR1 is SGHRS and CDR2 YFSETQ. There are 14 residues in the CDR3. The ends were cut back, 4 bases at V and 1 base at J, with 8 bases in the middle. The CDR3 coding sequence is TGCGCCAGCAGCCCCACGGTAACTAATGAAAAACTGTTTTTT. This gives the protein CASSPTVTNEKLFF. The whole variable domain, remainder taken from reference TRBV5-1 and TRBJ1-4, is KAGVTQTPRYLIKTRGQQVTLSCSPISGHRSVSWYQQTPGQGLQFLFEYFSETQRNKGNFPGRFSGRQFSNSRSEMNVSTLELGDSALYLCASSPTVTNEKLFFGSGTQLSVL.

This clone showed up just once. This chain uses TRBV19 with TRBJ2-1; 13 nucleotides line up with TRBD2. Germline V gene lookup returns CDR1 LNHDA and CDR2 SQIVND (reference sequence). The CDR3 covers 15 residues. Losses at the gene ends were 8 bases for V and 7 bases for J; bases not matched to a gene: 8. The CDR3 nucleotides read TGTGCCAGTGACCCGGGACTAGCGGGGTTTAATGAGCAGTTCTTC. Its protein product is CASDPGLAGFNEQFF.

This clone was recorded once. This chain joins TRBV6-5 and TRBJ1-1; 8 bases are shared with TRBD1. Germline V gene sequence: CDR1 MNHEY, CDR2 SVGAGI. The trim removed 2 bases at V and 8 bases at J, leaving 4 bases unmatched. The length of the CDR3 is 13 residues. The CDR3 DNA reads TGTGCCAGCAGTTACCGGACAGGGAAGGAAGCTTTCTTT. It codes for CASSYRTGKEAFF.

The chain carries TRBV28 and TRBJ2-7; D may be TRBD2 (5 bases). V was clipped by 2 bases and J by 2 bases, with 10 bases between them. In germline, CDR1 is MDHEN, CDR2 SYDVKM. The CDR3 contains 14 residues. This CDR3 is CASSLPSTAYEQYF. CDR3 nucleotides: TGTGCCAGCAGTTTACCTAGCACTGCCTACGAGCAGTACTTC.

V and J are TRBV5-1 and TRBJ2-1; TRBD1 agrees at 7 bases. The V and J ends lost 4 bases and 6 bases, in that order; junction bases with no gene match: 7. From germline, CDR1 is SGHRS and CDR2 YFSETQ. The CDR3 spans 14 residues. In nucleotides, the CDR3 is TGCGCCAGCAGCCCGGGACAGAGCCTCAATGAGCAGTTCTTC. Residues: CASSPGQSLNEQFF.

This chain links TRBV6-6 with TRBJ2-7; D ambiguous. This CDR3 is built from 13 residues. Germline CDR1 reads MNHNY; CDR2 reads SVGAGI (reference sequence). Trimming stripped 2 bases from V and 2 bases from J, with 7 bases between. The CDR3 nucleotides are TGTGCCAGCAGTTACGACTTACCCTACGAGCAGTACTTC. Translating it yields CASSYDLPYEQYF.

The rearrangement uses TRBV6-5 and TRBJ1-3; D gene uncertain. Germline V gives CDR1 MNHEY, CDR2 SVGAGI. V lost 4 bases, J lost 0 bases, and 7 bases lay in between. The length of the CDR3 is 14 residues. The CDR3 sequence: CASSLSSSGNTIYF. CDR3 in DNA: TGTGCCAGCAGTTTATCCTCCTCTGGAAACACCATATATTTT.

This chain uses TRBV5-6 with TRBJ1-1, with TRBD1 matching 7 bases. This CDR3 region has 15 residues. Looked up from germline, CDR1 is SGHDT and CDR2 is YYEEEE. The V segment lost 2 bases and the J segment 0 bases; nucleotides outside the gene matches: 4. CDR3 nucleotides: TGTGCCAGCAGCTTAATGACAGGGCTGAACACTGAAGCTTTCTTT. Translating it yields CASSLMTGLNTEAFF. Supplemented by reference TRBV5-6 and TRBJ1-1, the full variable domain reads DAGVTQSPTHLIKTRGQQVTLRCSPKSGHDTVSWYQQALGQGPQFIFQYYEEEERQRGNFPDRFSGHQFPNYSSELNVNALLLGDSALYLCASSLMTGLNTEAFFGQGTRLTVV.

V is TRBV30 and J is TRBJ1-5, with D perhaps matching TRBD1 (5 bases). The CDR3 contains 15 residues. V lost 0 bases and J lost 7, with 16 bases in between. Per germline, CDR1 GTSNPN and CDR2 SVGIG (reference sequence). The CDR3 region has the DNA TGTGCCTGGAGTGTAGTTGGGGCAGCTCAACAGCCCCAGCATTTT. This translates into CAWSVVGAAQQPQHF.

This clone has only a few counts. V usage is TRBV30 and J usage is TRBJ1-1, with D perhaps matching TRBD1 (5 bases). Germline V CDR1 and CDR2: GTSNPN, SVGIG (reference sequence). CDR3 size: 14 residues. V shed 1 base and J shed 11 bases, with 20 bases lying between them. CDR3 DNA sequence: TGTGCCTGGAGTGCGGGGGTTGGTATATTCGTGGCTTTCTTT. Encoded protein: CAWSAGVGIFVAFF.

The CDR3 spells CASSQGGVNTEAFF. The CDR3 DNA reads TGTGCCAGCAGCCAGGGGGGCGTGAACACTGAAGCTTTCTTT. The genes are TRBV5-6 and TRBJ1-1; TRBD1 aligns across 7 bases. The CDR3 runs to 14 residues. Germline loops: CDR1 SGHDT, CDR2 YYEEEE. V shed 4 bases and J 0 bases; nucleotides not matched to a gene: 3. The full variable domain, with the rest looked up from reference TRBV5-6 and TRBJ1-1, is DAGVTQSPTHLIKTRGQQVTLRCSPKSGHDTVSWYQQALGQGPQFIFQYYEEEERQRGNFPDRFSGHQFPNYSSELNVNALLLGDSALYLCASSQGGVNTEAFFGQGTRLTVV.

The V and J genes are TRBV6-1 and TRBJ2-7; possible D gene TRBD1, 6 bases. Trimming pared 5 bases from V and 3 bases from J, leaving 17 bases between. Germline CDR1 reads MNHNS; CDR2 reads SASEGT. This CDR3 comprises 15 residues. Here the CDR3 reads CASSMINRDDYEQYF. For the CDR3, the DNA is TGTGCCAGCAGTATGATTAACAGGGACGACTACGAGCAGTACTTC.